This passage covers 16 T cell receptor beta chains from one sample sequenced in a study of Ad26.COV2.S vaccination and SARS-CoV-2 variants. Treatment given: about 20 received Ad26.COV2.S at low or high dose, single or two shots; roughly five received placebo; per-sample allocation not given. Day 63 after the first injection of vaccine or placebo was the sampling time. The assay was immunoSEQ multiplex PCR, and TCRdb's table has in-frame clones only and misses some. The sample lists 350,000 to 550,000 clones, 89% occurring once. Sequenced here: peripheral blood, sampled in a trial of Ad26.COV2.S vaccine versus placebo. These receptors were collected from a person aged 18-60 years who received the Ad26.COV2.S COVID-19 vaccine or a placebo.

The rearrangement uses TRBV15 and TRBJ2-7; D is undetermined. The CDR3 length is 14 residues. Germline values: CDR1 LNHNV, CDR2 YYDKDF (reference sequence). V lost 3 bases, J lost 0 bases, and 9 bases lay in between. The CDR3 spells CATSRGGTSYEQYF. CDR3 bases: TGTGCCACCAGCAGGGGTGGCACCTCCTACGAGCAGTACTTC.

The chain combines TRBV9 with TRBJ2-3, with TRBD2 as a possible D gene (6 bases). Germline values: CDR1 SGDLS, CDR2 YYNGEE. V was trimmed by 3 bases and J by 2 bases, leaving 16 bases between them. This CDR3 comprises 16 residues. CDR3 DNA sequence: TGTGCCAGCAGCGGCCCCGGGGGAATTTACACAGATACGCAGTATTTT. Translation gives CASSGPGGIYTDTQYF.

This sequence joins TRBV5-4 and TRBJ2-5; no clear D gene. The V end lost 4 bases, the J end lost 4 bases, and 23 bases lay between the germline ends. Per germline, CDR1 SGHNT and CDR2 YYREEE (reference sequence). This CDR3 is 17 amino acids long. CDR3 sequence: CASSPQPAPVVLETQYF. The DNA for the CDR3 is TGTGCCAGCAGCCCCCAACCGGCCCCGGTTGTTTTAGAGACCCAGTACTTC.

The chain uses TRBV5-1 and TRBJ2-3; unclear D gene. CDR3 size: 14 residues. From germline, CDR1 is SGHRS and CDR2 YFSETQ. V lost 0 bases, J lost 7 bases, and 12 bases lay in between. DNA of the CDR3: TGCGCCAGCAGCTTGGGTGGGTCTTCCAATACGCAGTATTTT. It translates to CASSLGGSSNTQYF.

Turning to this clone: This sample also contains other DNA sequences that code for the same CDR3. This CDR3 reads CASSLGGGQPQHF. The CDR3 DNA is TGTGCCAGCAGCTTAGGGGGCGGTCAGCCCCAGCATTTT. V usage is TRBV7-9 and J usage is TRBJ1-5; TRBD1 might be the D (5 bases). The CDR3 has 13 residues. CDR1 and CDR2 from the germline V gene are SEHNR and FQNEAQ (reference sequence). Trimming shortened V by 1 base and J by 6 bases, and 7 bases separated the two germline ends. The full variable domain, completed using reference TRBV7-9 and TRBJ1-5, is DTGVSQNPRHKITKRGQNVTFRCDPISEHNRLYWYRQTLGQGPEFLTYFQNEAQLEKSRLLSDRFSAERPKGSFSTLEIQRTEQGDSAMYLCASSLGGGQPQHFGDGTRLSIL.

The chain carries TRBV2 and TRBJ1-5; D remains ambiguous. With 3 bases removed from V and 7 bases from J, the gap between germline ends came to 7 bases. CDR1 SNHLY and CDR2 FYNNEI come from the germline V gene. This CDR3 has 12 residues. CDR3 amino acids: CASSDPGQPQHF. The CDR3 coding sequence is TGTGCCAGCAGTGACCCCGGCCAGCCCCAGCATTTT.

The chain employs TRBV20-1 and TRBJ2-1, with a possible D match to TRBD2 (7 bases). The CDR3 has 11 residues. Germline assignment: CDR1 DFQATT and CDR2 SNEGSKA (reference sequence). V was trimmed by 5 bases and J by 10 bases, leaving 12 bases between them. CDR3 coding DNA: TGCAGTGCTCCGAGGGGGGGAGAGCAGTTCTTC. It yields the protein CSAPRGGEQFF.

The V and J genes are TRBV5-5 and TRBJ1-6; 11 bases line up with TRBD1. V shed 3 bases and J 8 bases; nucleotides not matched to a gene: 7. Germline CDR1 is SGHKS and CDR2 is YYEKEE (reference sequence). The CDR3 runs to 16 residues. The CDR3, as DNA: TGTGCCAGCAGCTCCCCCCGGACAGGGGGCGATTCACCCCTCCACTTT. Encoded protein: CASSSPRTGGDSPLHF.

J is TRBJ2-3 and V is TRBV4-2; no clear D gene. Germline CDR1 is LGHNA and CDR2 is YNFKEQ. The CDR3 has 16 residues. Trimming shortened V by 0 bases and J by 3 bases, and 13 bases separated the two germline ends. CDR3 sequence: CASSQDIGGATDTQYF. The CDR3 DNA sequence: TGTGCCAGCAGCCAAGATATTGGCGGAGCGACAGATACGCAGTATTTT.

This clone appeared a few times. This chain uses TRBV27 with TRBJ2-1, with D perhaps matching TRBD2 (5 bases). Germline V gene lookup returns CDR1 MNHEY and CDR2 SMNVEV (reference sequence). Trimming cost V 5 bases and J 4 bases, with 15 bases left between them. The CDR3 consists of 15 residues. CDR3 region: CASSPAQTGYNEQFF. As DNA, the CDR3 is TGTGCCAGCAGTCCCGCCCAAACGGGATACAATGAGCAGTTCTTC.

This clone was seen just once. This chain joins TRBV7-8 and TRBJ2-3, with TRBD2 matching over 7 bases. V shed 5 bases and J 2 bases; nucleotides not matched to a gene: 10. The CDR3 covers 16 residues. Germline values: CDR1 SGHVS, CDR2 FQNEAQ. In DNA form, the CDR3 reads TGTGCCAGCAGCCCATTGGCTAGCGGTTACACAGATACGCAGTATTTT. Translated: CASSPLASGYTDTQYF.

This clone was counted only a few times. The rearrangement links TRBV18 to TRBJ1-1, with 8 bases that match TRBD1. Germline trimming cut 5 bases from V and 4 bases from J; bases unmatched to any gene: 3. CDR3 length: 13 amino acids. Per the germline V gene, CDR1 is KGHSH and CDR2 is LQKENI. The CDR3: CASSSDRGTEAFF. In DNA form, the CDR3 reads TGTGCCAGCTCATCTGACAGGGGCACTGAAGCTTTCTTT.

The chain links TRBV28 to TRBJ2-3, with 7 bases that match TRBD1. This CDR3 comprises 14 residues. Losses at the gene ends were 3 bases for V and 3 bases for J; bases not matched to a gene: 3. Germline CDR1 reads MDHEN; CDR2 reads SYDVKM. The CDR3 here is CASSLGQWTDTQYF. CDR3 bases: TGTGCCAGCAGTTTGGGACAGTGGACAGATACGCAGTATTTT.

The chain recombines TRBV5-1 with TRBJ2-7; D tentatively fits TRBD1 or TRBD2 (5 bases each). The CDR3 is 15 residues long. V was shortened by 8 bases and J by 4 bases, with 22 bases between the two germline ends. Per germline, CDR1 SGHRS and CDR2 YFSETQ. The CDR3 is CASSSGDLNNYEQYV. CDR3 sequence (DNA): TGCGCCAGTAGTTCTGGGGACCTGAACAATTACGAGCAGTACGTC.

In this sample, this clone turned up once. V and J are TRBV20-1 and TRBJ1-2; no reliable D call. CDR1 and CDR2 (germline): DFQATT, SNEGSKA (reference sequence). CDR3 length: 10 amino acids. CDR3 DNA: TGCATGTCCGGACCTTATGGCTACACCTTC. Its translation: CMSGPYGYTF.

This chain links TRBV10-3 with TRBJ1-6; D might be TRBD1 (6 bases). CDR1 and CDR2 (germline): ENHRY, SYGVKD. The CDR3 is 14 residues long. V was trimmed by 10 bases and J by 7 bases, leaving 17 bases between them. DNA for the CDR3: TGTGCCACAGGACCACTCCAGGGGAATTCACCCCTCCACTTT. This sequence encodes CATGPLQGNSPLHF.